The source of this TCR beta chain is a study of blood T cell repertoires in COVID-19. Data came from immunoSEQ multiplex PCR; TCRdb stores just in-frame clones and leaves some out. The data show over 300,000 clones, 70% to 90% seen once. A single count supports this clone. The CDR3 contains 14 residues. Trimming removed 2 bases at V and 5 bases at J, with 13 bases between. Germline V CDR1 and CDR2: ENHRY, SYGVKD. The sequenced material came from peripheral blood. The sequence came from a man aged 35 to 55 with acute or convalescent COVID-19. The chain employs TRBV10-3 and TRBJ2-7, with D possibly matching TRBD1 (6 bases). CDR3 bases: TGTGCCATCAGTGAGGGGTGGAAGGGGGACGAGCAGTACTTC. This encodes CAISEGWKGDEQYF.